The sequence of this T cell receptor beta chain was determined in a study of blood T cell repertoires in COVID-19. Study summary: Spain, Italy and the United States supplied samples that represented acute and convalescent COVID-19. The analysed material was cDNA or gDNA that came from T cells, B-cell-depleted T cells, or PBMCs.

As handled by the study authors: Reference gene primer amplification in the assay estimated nucleated cell counts. The method was immunoSEQ multiplex PCR; TCRdb's version includes in-frame clones alone and lacks a portion of them. The V and J calls and clone size are taken from that table; D and trimming were inferred from the DNA. Among more than 95,000 clones listed, approximately 86% were seen once. Unmatched junction bases numbered 2, after V lost 6 bases and J lost 5 bases. The CDR3 has 13 amino acids. In germline, CDR1 is MNHEY, CDR2 SVGAGI. The chain joins TRBV6-5 to TRBJ1-5; 9 nucleotides line up with TRBD1. Material for sequencing was peripheral blood. The clonotype originates from a human donor in a cohort sampled during active COVID-19. The CDR3 is CASSRQGDQPQHF. As DNA, the CDR3 is TGTGCCAGCAGCCGACAGGGGGATCAGCCCCAGCATTTT.